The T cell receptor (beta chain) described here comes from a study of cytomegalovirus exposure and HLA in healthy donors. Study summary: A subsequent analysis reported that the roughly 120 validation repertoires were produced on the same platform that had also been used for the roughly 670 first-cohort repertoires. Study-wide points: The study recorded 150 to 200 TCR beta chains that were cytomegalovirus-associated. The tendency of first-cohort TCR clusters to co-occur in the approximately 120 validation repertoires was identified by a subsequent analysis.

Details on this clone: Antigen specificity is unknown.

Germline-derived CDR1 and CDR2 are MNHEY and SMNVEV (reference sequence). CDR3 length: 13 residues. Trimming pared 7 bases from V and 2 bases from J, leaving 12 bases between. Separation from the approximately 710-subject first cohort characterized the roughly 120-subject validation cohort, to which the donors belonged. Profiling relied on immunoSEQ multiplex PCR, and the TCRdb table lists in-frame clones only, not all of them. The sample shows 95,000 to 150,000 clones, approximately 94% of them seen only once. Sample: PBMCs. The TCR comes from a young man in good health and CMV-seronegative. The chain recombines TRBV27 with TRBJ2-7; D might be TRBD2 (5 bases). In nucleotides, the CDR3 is TGTGCCAGCACCGGGGTTGCTCCCTACGAGCAGTACTTC. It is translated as CASTGVAPYEQYF.